These 18 T cell receptor beta chains originate from one sample sequenced in a study of T cells after yellow fever vaccination. TCRdb re-derived calls from the 5' RACE reads in MiXCR, one entry per CDR3 protein. The repertoire includes around 310,000 distinct CDR3 sequences, 8.7% of them detected once, and 18% sits in the top ten. The source material was PBMCs, sampled on the day of the first yellow fever vaccination. The receptors come from a man aged 18 to 30 who received the YFV17D yellow fever vaccine.

In DNA form, the CDR3 reads TGTGCCACCAGTGATCGACAGGGGAACAGCTATGGCTACACCTTC. Protein product: CATSDRQGNSYGYTF. The chain recombines TRBV24-1 with TRBJ1-2, with TRBD1 identical over 8 bases. The CDR3 is 15 residues long. Germline V gives CDR1 KGHDR, CDR2 SFDVKD. The V gene end was trimmed by 3 bases and the J gene end by 4 bases; junction bases not matched to a gene: 6.

The table lists this clonotype with a few counts. The genes are TRBV19 and TRBJ2-7; D call uncertain. Trimming cost V 5 bases and J 9 bases, with 17 bases left between them. CDR1 is LNHDA, CDR2 SQIVND, per germline (reference sequence). The length of the CDR3 is 13 residues. Written as DNA, the CDR3 is TGTGCCAGTAGTCAACGGGCCGCAGGCGGGCAGTACTTC. As protein: CASSQRAAGGQYF.

This clonotype was picked up many times. This sequence joins TRBV10-3 and TRBJ1-2; TRBD1 matches 8 bases. The trim removed 10 bases at V and 0 bases at J, leaving 4 bases unmatched. The CDR3 sequence is 13 residues long. In germline, CDR1 is ENHRY, CDR2 SYGVKD. The chain's CDR3 is CATGTGANYGYTF. The DNA of the CDR3 is TGTGCCACGGGGACAGGCGCTAACTATGGCTACACCTTC.

This clonotype was counted many times. The rearrangement joins TRBV3-1 to TRBJ2-3, with D perhaps TRBD2 (7 bases). Germline lookup yields CDR1 LGHDT and CDR2 YNNKEL (reference sequence). CDR3 length: 15 amino acids. With 1 base removed from V and 4 bases from J, the gap between germline ends came to 12 bases. CDR3 residues: CASSQGGGPSDTQYF. As DNA, the CDR3 is TGTGCCAGCAGCCAAGGCGGGGGCCCATCAGATACGCAGTATTTT.

The V call is TRBV5-1, the J call TRBJ2-6; D is ambiguous. CDR1 SGHRS and CDR2 YFSETQ come from the germline V gene. This CDR3 has 19 amino acids. Trimming took off 1 base at V and 0 bases at J, with 17 bases between the two ends. Here the CDR3 reads CASSLWVLQIDSGANVLTF. As DNA, the CDR3 is TGCGCCAGCAGCTTGTGGGTTCTACAGATCGACTCTGGGGCCAACGTCCTGACTTTC.

There are a few counts of this clonotype. The chain carries TRBV7-9 and TRBJ2-5; D uncertain. Trimming removed 5 bases from V and 7 bases from J, with 8 bases in between. Germline V CDR1 and CDR2: SEHNR, FQNEAQ (reference sequence). This CDR3 comprises 11 residues. This CDR3 is CASSPEATQYF. CDR3 in DNA: TGTGCCAGCAGCCCCGAGGCGACCCAGTACTTC.

This clonotype was counted between two and nine times. This chain links TRBV6-2 or TRBV6-3 with TRBJ2-7; tentatively, D is TRBD2 (6 bases). The CDR3 length is 12 residues. Germline CDR1 MNHEY, CDR2 SVGEGT. V lost 2 bases, J lost 12 bases, and 14 bases lay in between. CDR3 sequence reads: CASSYGGAFAYV. CDR3 coding DNA: TGTGCCAGCAGTTACGGAGGGGCGTTTGCGTACGTC.

This clonotype has only a few counts. The rearrangement joins TRBV4-1 to TRBJ2-1; D is undetermined. The CDR3 covers 15 residues. V lost 0 bases and J 4 bases, leaving 10 bases between the germline ends. The germline V gene encodes CDR1 MGHRA and CDR2 YSYEKL. Here the CDR3 reads CASSQDLSRYNEQFF. The CDR3 nucleotides read TGCGCCAGCAGCCAAGATTTGTCCAGGTACAATGAGCAGTTCTTC.

V and J are TRBV10-3 and TRBJ1-2, with D possibly TRBD1 on 5 matching bases. V lost 4 bases and J 5 bases, leaving 20 bases between the germline ends. Germline V lookup: CDR1 ENHRY, CDR2 SYGVKD. The CDR3 has 16 residues. For the CDR3, the DNA is TGTGCCATCAGTGTGGGCCCGGGGCAGGGAACTTATGGCTACACCTTC. Translation: CAISVGPGQGTYGYTF.

J is TRBJ1-4 and V is TRBV29-1; 7 nucleotides match TRBD1. There are 12 residues in the CDR3. In germline, CDR1 is SQVTM, CDR2 ANQGSEA. V gave up 4 bases and J gave up 5 bases; unmatched junction bases: 1. CDR3 in amino acids: CSVGQGNEKLFF. CDR3 nucleotides: TGCAGCGTTGGACAGGGAAATGAAAAACTGTTTTTT.

The chain joins TRBV5-1 to TRBJ1-5; 7 positions match TRBD1. This CDR3 has 14 amino acids. From germline, CDR1 is SGHRS and CDR2 YFSETQ. V shed 3 bases, J shed 5 bases, and the junction held 5 bases outside the gene matches. CDR3 DNA sequence: TGCGCCAGCAGCTGGGACAGCCAGTATCAGCCCCAGCATTTT. Residues: CASSWDSQYQPQHF.

This clonotype was observed a few times. The chain links TRBV5-1 to TRBJ2-7; TRBD1 might be the D (5 bases). Trimming removed 0 bases from V and 5 bases from J, with 12 bases in between. The germline gives CDR1 SGHRS, CDR2 YFSETQ. This CDR3 has 14 residues. The CDR3 region has the DNA TGCGCCAGCAGCTTGGGTCAGGGTATCAACGAGCAGTACGTC. Protein product: CASSLGQGINEQYV.

This clonotype appeared a few times. The chain links TRBV5-6 to TRBJ2-7; the match to TRBD2 covers 11 bases. This CDR3 is built from 16 residues. V gave up 5 bases and J gave up 2 bases; unmatched junction bases: 9. Looked up from germline, CDR1 is SGHDT and CDR2 is YYEEEE. CDR3 loop: CASSVTVLAGAYEQYV. In DNA form, the CDR3 reads TGTGCCAGCAGTGTCACTGTACTAGCGGGGGCCTACGAGCAGTACGTC.

The rearrangement joins TRBV27 to TRBJ1-5, with no clear D. Germline values: CDR1 MNHEY, CDR2 SMNVEV (reference sequence). Trimming stripped 3 bases from V and 0 bases from J, with 9 bases between. The CDR3 loop spans 15 amino acids. CDR3 coding DNA: TGTGCCAGCAGTTTGTCAGCGTATAGCAATCAGCCCCAGCATTTT. Translated, it gives CASSLSAYSNQPQHF.

This clonotype was observed at least ten times. One end of the junction fails to match germline, which may point to a read error. V gene TRBV7-9 combines with J gene TRBJ2-1, with D possibly being TRBD2 (5 bases). The CDR3 is 9 residues long. Per germline, CDR1 SEHNR and CDR2 FQNEAQ (reference sequence). The CDR3 here is CASSATRVF. CDR3 coding DNA: TGTGCCAGCAGCGCTACTAGGGTCTTC.

A few counts support this clonotype. This chain links TRBV12-3 or TRBV12-4 with TRBJ1-5; D remains unclear. The V end was cut by 2 bases, the J end by 2 bases, with 4 bases between. This CDR3 region has 13 residues. The CDR3 DNA reads as TGTGCCAGCAGTTTACGACGCAATCAGCCCCAGCATTTT. This sequence encodes CASSLRRNQPQHF.

This clonotype was counted a few times. This sequence joins TRBV6-1 and TRBJ1-2; D is undetermined. CDR3 length: 15 amino acids. Between the trimmed V and J ends, which lost 3 bases and 0 bases, there was a span of 11 bases. Germline V gene lookup returns CDR1 MNHNS and CDR2 SASEGT. CDR3 protein: CASSERQIANYGYTF. The CDR3 nucleotides are TGTGCCAGCAGTGAGCGGCAGATCGCTAACTATGGCTACACCTTC.

J is TRBJ2-2 and V is TRBV5-6, with D perhaps matching TRBD1 (5 bases). V lost 9 bases, J lost 2 bases, and 20 bases lay in between. This CDR3 contains 16 residues. Germline CDR1 and CDR2: SGHDT and YYEEEE. CDR3 residues: CAMGLGLPCNTGELFF. For the CDR3, the DNA is TGTGCCATGGGCTTGGGGCTCCCCTGCAACACCGGGGAGCTGTTTTTT.